This TCR beta chain was captured by sequencing in a study of beta chain features in type 1 diabetes. Overall study findings and caveats: Cells with high TCR expression could be over-represented by cDNA sequencing. People with Type 1 diabetes carried modestly yet significantly shorter TCRB CDR3s in all four CD4+ subsets.

One heparinised draw, averaging about 110 mL, was taken per donor. Sequenced material consisted of expressed TCRB transcripts (all of the isolated RNA was reverse transcribed). Some clones are missing from TCRdb's copy, which holds only in-frame ones; the method was immunoSEQ multiplex PCR. The repertoire holds about 650,000 clones, with approximately 13% as singletons. Comment on this clone: No antigen is known for it.

There are 13 residues in the CDR3. The V and J ends lost 7 bases and 10 bases, in that order; junction bases with no gene match: 4. Germline V gene data show CDR1 as MGHDK and CDR2 as SYGVNS. The sample comprised naive CD4+ T cells from blood. V is TRBV25-1 and J is TRBJ1-6; 10 bases match TRBD1. The clonotype comes from a man aged 25-45 years with type 1 diabetes. CDR3 in amino acids: CASTGQGGSPLHF. CDR3 DNA sequence: TGTGCCAGCACCGGACAGGGGGGGTCACCCCTCCACTTT.